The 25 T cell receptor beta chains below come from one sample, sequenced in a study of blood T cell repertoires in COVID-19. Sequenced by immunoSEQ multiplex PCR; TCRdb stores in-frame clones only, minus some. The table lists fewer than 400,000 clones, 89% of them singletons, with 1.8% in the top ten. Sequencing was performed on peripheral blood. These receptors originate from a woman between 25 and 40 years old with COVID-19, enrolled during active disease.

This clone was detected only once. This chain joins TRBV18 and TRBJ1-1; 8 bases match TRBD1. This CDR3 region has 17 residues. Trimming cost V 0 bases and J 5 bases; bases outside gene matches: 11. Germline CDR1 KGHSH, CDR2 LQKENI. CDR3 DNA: TGTGCCAGCTCACCACCTCTGTACGGGACAGGTCTTACTGAAGCTTTCTTT. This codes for CASSPPLYGTGLTEAFF.

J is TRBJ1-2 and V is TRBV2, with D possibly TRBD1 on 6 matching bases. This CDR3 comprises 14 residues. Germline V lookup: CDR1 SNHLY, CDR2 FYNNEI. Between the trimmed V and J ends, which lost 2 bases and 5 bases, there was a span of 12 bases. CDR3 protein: CASSEYRVGYGYTF. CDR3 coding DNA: TGTGCCAGCAGTGAATACAGGGTGGGATATGGCTACACCTTC.

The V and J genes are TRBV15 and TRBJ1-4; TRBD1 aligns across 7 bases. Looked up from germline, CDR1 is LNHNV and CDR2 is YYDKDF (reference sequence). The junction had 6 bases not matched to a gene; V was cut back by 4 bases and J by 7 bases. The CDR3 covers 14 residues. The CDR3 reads CATSKGAGREKLFF. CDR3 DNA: TGTGCCACCAGCAAGGGGGCTGGCCGTGAAAAACTGTTTTTT.

The CDR3 spells CASGFGTAGRSTEAFF. The CDR3, as DNA: TGTGCTAGTGGTTTTGGGACGGCAGGGAGGAGTACTGAAGCTTTCTTT. This chain links TRBV12-5 with TRBJ1-1, with TRBD1 as a possible D gene (5 bases). CDR3 length: 16 residues. Trimming shortened V by 3 bases and J by 5 bases, and 19 bases separated the two germline ends. Germline assignment: CDR1 LGHNT and CDR2 FRNRAP.

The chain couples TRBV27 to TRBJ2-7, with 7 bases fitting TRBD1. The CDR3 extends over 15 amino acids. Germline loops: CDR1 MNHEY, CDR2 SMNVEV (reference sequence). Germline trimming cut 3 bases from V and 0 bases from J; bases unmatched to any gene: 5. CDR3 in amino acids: CASSFWDRLSYEQYF. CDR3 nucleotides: TGTGCCAGCAGTTTCTGGGACAGACTCTCCTACGAGCAGTACTTC.

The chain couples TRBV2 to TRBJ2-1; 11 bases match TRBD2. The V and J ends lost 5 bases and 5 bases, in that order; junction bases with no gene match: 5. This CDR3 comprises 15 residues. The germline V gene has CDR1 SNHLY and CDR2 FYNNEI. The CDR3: CASSITSGGNNEQFF. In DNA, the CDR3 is TGTGCCAGCAGTATTACTAGCGGGGGAAACAATGAGCAGTTCTTC. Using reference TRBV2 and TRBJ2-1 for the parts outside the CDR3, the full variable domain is EPEVTQTPSHQVTQMGQEVILRCVPISNHLYFYWYRQILGQKVEFLVSFYNNEISEKSEIFDDQFSVERPDGSNFTLKIRSTKLEDSAMYFCASSITSGGNNEQFFGPGTRLTVL.

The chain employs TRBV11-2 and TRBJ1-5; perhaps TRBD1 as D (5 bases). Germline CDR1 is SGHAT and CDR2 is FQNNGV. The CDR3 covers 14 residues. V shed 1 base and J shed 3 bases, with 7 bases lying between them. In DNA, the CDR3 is TGTGCCAGCAGCTTAGCAGGGTTCAATCAGCCCCAGCATTTT. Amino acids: CASSLAGFNQPQHF.

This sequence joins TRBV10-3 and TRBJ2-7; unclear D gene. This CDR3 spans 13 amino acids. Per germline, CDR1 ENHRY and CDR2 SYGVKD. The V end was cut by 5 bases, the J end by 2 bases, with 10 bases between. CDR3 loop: CAISTTETYEQYF. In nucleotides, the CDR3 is TGTGCCATCAGTACAACAGAGACCTACGAGCAGTACTTC.

CDR3: CATSREDRDLNQPQHF. The CDR3 bases are TGTGCCACCAGCAGAGAAGACAGGGACCTCAATCAGCCCCAGCATTTT. J is TRBJ1-5 and V is TRBV15; 7 bases are a match to TRBD1. CDR3 length: 16 residues. Germline V gives CDR1 LNHNV, CDR2 YYDKDF (reference sequence). Unmatched junction bases numbered 5, after V lost 0 bases and J lost 3 bases.

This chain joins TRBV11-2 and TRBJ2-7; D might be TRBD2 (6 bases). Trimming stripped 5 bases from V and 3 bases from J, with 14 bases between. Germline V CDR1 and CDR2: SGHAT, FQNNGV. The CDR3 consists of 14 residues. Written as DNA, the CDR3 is TGTGCCAGCAGCCAAGGCGGGGTCTACTACGAGCAGTACGTC. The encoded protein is CASSQGGVYYEQYV.

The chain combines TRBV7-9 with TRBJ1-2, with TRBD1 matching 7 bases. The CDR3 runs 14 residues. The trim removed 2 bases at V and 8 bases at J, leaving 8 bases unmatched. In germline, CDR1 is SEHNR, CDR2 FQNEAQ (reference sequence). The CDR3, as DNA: TGTGCCAGCAGCTTAACAGGGGCTCTTGGCGGCTACACCTTC. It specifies CASSLTGALGGYTF.

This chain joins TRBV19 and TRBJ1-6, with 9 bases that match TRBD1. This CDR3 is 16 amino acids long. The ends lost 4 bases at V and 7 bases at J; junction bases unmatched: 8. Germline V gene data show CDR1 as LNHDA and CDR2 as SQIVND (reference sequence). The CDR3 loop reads CASSTLGTGYNSPLHF. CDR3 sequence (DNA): TGTGCCAGTAGTACGCTCGGGACAGGGTACAATTCACCCCTCCACTTT.

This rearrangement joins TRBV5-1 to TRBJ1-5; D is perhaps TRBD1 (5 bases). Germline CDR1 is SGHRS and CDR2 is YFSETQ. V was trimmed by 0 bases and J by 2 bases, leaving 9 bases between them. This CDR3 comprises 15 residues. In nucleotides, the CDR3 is TGCGCCAGCAGCTTGGATGGGGCGGGCAATCAGCCCCAGCATTTT. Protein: CASSLDGAGNQPQHF.

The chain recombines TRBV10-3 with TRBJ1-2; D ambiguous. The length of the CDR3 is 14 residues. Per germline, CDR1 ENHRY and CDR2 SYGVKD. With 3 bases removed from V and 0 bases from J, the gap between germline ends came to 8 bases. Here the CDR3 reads CAISEGVANYGYTF. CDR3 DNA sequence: TGTGCCATCAGTGAAGGAGTAGCTAACTATGGCTACACCTTC.

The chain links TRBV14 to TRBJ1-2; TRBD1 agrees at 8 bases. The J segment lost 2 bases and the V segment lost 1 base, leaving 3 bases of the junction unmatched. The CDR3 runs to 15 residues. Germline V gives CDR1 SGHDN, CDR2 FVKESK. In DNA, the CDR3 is TGTGCCAGCAGCCAAGGGACAGGGCCAAACTATGGCTACACCTTC. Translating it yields CASSQGTGPNYGYTF.

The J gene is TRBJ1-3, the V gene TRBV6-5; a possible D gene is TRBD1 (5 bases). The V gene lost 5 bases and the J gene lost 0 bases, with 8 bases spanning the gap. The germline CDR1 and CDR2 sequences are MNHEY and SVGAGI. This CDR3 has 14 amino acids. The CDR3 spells CASSPGYSGNTIYF. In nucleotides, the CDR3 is TGTGCCAGCAGTCCAGGGTACTCTGGAAACACCATATATTTT.

Written as DNA, the CDR3 is TGTGCCAGCAGTGAAAAGGGAAATTTTGCGGGGGGGCTCCAAGAGACCCAGTACTTC. Translating gives CASSEKGNFAGGLQETQYF. This sequence joins TRBV6-1 and TRBJ2-5; 9 bases are a match to TRBD2. This CDR3 comprises 19 residues. Per germline, CDR1 MNHNS and CDR2 SASEGT. The junction had 14 bases not matched to a gene; V was cut back by 2 bases and J by 1 base.

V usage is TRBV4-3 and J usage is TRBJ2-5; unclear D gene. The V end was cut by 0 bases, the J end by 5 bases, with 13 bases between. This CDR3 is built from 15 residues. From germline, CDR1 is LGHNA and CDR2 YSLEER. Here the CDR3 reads CASSQDISPLETQYF. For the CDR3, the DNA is TGCGCCAGCAGCCAAGATATATCCCCTCTCGAGACCCAGTACTTC.

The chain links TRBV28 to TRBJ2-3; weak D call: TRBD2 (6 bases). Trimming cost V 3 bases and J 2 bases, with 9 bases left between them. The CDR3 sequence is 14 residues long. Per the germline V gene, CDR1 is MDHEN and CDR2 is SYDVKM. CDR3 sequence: CASSFGGFTDTQYF. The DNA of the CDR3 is TGTGCCAGCAGTTTTGGGGGGTTCACAGATACGCAGTATTTT.

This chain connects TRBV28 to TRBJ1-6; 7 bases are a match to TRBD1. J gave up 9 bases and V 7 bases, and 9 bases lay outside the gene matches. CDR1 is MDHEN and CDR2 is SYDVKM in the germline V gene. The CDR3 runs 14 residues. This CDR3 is CASNQGVWGSPLHF. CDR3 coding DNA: TGTGCCAGCAATCAGGGGGTCTGGGGTTCACCCCTCCACTTT.

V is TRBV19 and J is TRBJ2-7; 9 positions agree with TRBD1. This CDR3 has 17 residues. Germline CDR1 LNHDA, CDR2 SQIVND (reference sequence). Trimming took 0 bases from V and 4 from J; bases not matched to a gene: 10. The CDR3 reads CASSIDGRQGGRYEQYV. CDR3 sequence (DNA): TGTGCCAGTAGTATAGATGGGAGACAGGGGGGGAGGTACGAGCAGTACGTC.

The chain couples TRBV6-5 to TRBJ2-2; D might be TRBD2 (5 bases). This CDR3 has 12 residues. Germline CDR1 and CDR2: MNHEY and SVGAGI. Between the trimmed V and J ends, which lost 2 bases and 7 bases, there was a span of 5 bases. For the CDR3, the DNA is TGTGCCAGCAGTTACAGCGGCGGGGAGCTGTTTTTT. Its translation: CASSYSGGELFF.

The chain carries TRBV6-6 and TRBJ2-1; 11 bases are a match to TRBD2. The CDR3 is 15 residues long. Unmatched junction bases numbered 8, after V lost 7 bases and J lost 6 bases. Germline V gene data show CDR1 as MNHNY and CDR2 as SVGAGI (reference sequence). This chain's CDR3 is CASIGSGGAVNEQFF. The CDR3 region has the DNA TGTGCCAGCATTGGTAGCGGGGGGGCTGTCAATGAGCAGTTCTTC.

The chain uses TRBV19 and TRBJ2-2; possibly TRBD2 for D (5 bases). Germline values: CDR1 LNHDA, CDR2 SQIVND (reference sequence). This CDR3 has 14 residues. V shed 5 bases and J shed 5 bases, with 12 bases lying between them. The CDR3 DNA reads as TGTGCCAGTAGTGGTCCGGGGTTGACCGGGGAGCTGTTTTTT. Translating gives CASSGPGLTGELFF.

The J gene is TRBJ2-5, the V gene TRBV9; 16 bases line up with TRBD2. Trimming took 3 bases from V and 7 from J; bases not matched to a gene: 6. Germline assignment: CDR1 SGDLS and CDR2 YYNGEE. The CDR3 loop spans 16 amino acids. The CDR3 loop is CASSAGLAGGQGTQYF. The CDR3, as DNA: TGTGCCAGCAGCGCGGGACTAGCGGGGGGGCAGGGGACCCAGTACTTC.